A selection of T cell receptor beta chains follows, all from one sample in a study of beta chain features in type 1 diabetes. Clones were read by immunoSEQ multiplex PCR, and TCRdb kept only the in-frame ones, dropping some. The sample has 130,000 to 150,000 clones, 6.9% seen once. Sequenced: central memory CD4+ T cells from blood. These receptors were collected from a woman aged 30 to 39 in good health. The CDR3 runs from the conserved cysteine through the conserved F or W. D genes are given only for firm matches. For some rows the clone size is stated as once, few or many, or as a class when expanded; others skip it.

TRBD2	TRBV7-3	-	TRBJ2-1	TGTGCCAGCAGCTTTTCTAGCGGGACTGGCTATGAGCAGTTCTTC	CASSFSSGTGYEQFF
-	TRBV30	many	TRBJ2-2	TGTGCCTGGAGTTTAACGGGAGCAGGAACCGGGGAGCTGTTTTTT	CAWSLTGAGTGELFF
-	TRBV10-3	-	TRBJ2-7	TGTGCCACCGCCCCCGGGACTTGGCCTCTCGGGGAGCAGTACTTC	CATAPGTWPLGEQYF
-	TRBV25-1	-	TRBJ2-1	TGTGCCAGCAGTGAATCGAATGAGCAGTTCTTC	CASSESNEQFF
TRBD1	TRBV7-3	-	TRBJ2-1	TGTGCCAGCGGGGCAGGGGGCAGGAATGAGCAGTTCTTC	CASGAGGRNEQFF
TRBD1	TRBV11-2	-	TRBJ2-5	TGTGCCAGCAGCTTTCTCGACAGGGGGCGTGAGACCCAGTACTTC	CASSFLDRGRETQYF
TRBD2	TRBV4-2	-	TRBJ2-4	TGTGCCAGCAGCCGAGGCTCTAGCGGGAGTCGGACCAAAAACATTCAGTACTTC	CASSRGSSGSRTKNIQYF
TRBD2	TRBV27	few	TRBJ2-5	TGTGCCAGCAGTGCTCTTCCTAGCGGGGCGGGCGGAGAGACCCAGTACTTC	CASSALPSGAGGETQYF
TRBD1	TRBV27	few	TRBJ1-5	TGTGCCAGCAGTCCTACACTGACCGGGACAGGGCGGAATCAGCCCCAGCATTTT	CASSPTLTGTGRNQPQHF
-	TRBV25-1	few	TRBJ1-2	TGTGCCAGCAGTGCCCGGGGTGTAATGTATGGCTACACCTTC	CASSARGVMYGYTF
-	TRBV27	few	TRBJ2-3	TGTGCCAGCAGTTTATCGGCTAGCACAGATACGCAGTATTTT	CASSLSASTDTQYF
-	TRBV5-1	-	TRBJ2-1	TGCGCCAGCAGCTTGAGGCGGCTAGATACTTCATACAATGAGCAGTTCTTC	CASSLRRLDTSYNEQFF
TRBD2	TRBV11-1	many	TRBJ2-1	TGTGCCAGCAGCGGACGTGGGACTAGCGGATGGGCCTACAATGAGCAGTTCTTC	CASSGRGTSGWAYNEQFF
TRBD1	TRBV25-1	-	TRBJ2-7	TGTGCCAGCACCCGGACAGGGGCCTCCTACGAGCAGTACTTC	CASTRTGASYEQYF
TRBD1	TRBV6-5	-	TRBJ1-1	TGTGCCAGCTCAGGGGGGTACACTGAAGCTTTCTTT	CASSGGYTEAFF
TRBD2	TRBV7-2	-	TRBJ2-5	TGTGCCAGCAGTTTAGGGACTAGCGGAGGTCAAGAGACCCAGTACTTC	CASSLGTSGGQETQYF
TRBD1	TRBV7-9	few	TRBJ1-5	TGTGCCAGCAGCCGACAGGGGAATCAGCCCCAGCATTTT	CASSRQGNQPQHF
-	TRBV28	-	TRBJ1-1	TGTGCCAGCAGTTTCGGTCGACTCAACACTGAAGCTTTCTTT	CASSFGRLNTEAFF
TRBD1	TRBV7-9	-	TRBJ2-7	TGTGCCAGCAGCTCGGGACAGGGGTTCTCCCACGAGCAGTACTTC	CASSSGQGFSHEQYF
TRBD2	TRBV4-2	-	TRBJ2-1	TGTGCCAGCAGCTCCGTCAGCGGGAGTTCCTACAATGAGCAGTTCTTC	CASSSVSGSSYNEQFF
TRBD2	TRBV4-2	few	TRBJ2-6	TGTGCCAGCAGCCAATTTGCGGGACTAGCGGGACTATATAGCTCTGGGGCCAACGTCCTGACTTTC	CASSQFAGLAGLYSSGANVLTF
-	TRBV7-2	few	TRBJ2-3	TGTGCCAGCAGGAAGACTGCCTCTAGCACAGATACGCAGTATTTT	CASRKTASSTDTQYF
TRBD2	TRBV7-9	-	TRBJ2-1	TGTGCCAGCAGCTGGCCAGGAGTAGCGGGAAATGAGCAGTTCTTC	CASSWPGVAGNEQFF
TRBD1	TRBV7-9	few	TRBJ2-1	TGTGCCAGCAGCTCACAGGGGGCGCTCTACAATGAGCAGTTCTTC	CASSSQGALYNEQFF
-	TRBV6-5	few	TRBJ1-6	TGTGCCAGCGCCAGCTCCTATAATTCACCCCTCCACTTT	CASASSYNSPLHF
-	TRBV30	few	TRBJ2-1	TGTGCCTGGAGATGGGGACAAGGCTACAATGAGCAGTTCTTC	CAWRWGQGYNEQFF
-	TRBV19	medium-sized	TRBJ1-1	TGTGCCAGTAGTATCGGACAGAGTGCTGAAGCTTTCTTT	CASSIGQSAEAFF
-	TRBV2	many	TRBJ2-3	TGTGCCAGCAGGGTTAGCCCCTCCACAGATACGCAGTATTTT	CASRVSPSTDTQYF
-	TRBV5-1	few	TRBJ1-1	TGCGCCAGCAGCTTGACAGCAGGGGCCGGCGTGGAAGCTTTCTTT	CASSLTAGAGVEAFF
-	TRBV28	few	TRBJ1-5	TGTGCCAGCAGCAACCTACCAGGGGAACAGGAACAGCCCCAGCATTTT	CASSNLPGEQEQPQHF
TRBD1	TRBV16	few	TRBJ2-7	TGTGCCAGCAGCCAAGTGAATGTCAGGGGGATGGAGCAGTACTTC	CASSQVNVRGMEQYF
TRBD1	TRBV25-1	few	TRBJ2-7	TGTGCCAGCAGTGGAACCGGGACAGGGGAATACGAGCAGTACTTC	CASSGTGTGEYEQYF
TRBD2	TRBV6-5	few	TRBJ2-1	TGTGCCAGCATGGGACTAGCCCTAATGGTGAATGAGCAGTTCTTC	CASMGLALMVNEQFF
-	TRBV5-4	few	TRBJ2-2	TGTGCCAGCAGCTTCGGCGACAGGAACACCGGGGAGCTGTTTTTT	CASSFGDRNTGELFF
TRBD2	TRBV18	few	TRBJ2-3	TGTGCCAGCTCACCTAAATTGACTAGCGGATCTAGCACAGATACGCAGTATTTT	CASSPKLTSGSSTDTQYF
-	TRBV5-4	-	TRBJ2-5	TGTGCCAGCAGCTTAACATTCGAGACCCAGTACTTC	CASSLTFETQYF
TRBD1	TRBV4-1	once	TRBJ1-2	TGCGCCAGCAGCCAAGAGACAGGGGGTTCAGGCTATGGCTACACCTTC	CASSQETGGSGYGYTF
-	TRBV7-3	few	TRBJ2-1	TGTGCCAGCAGCTATTATTCCGGGGTAGGACACAATGAGCAGTTCTTC	CASSYYSGVGHNEQFF
TRBD1	TRBV2	-	TRBJ1-2	TGTGCCAGCACCCTGGGACAGCCGTTGGACTATGGCTACACCTTC	CASTLGQPLDYGYTF
-	TRBV5-1	few	TRBJ1-2	TGCGCCAGCAGCTTGGGGCAAAGCTATGGCTACACCTTC	CASSLGQSYGYTF
-	TRBV4-3	-	TRBJ2-2	TGCGCCAGCAGCCAAATGCTCGCGGAGTTCACCGGGGAGCTGTTTTTT	CASSQMLAEFTGELFF
TRBD2	TRBV6-1	-	TRBJ2-3	TGTGCCAGCAGTGCAGCGGGAGGGCCCTCAAATACGCAGTATTTT	CASSAAGGPSNTQYF
TRBD2	TRBV5-8	-	TRBJ2-1	TGTGCCAGCAGCCACGCGACTAGCGGGAGAGGCAATGAGCAGTTCTTC	CASSHATSGRGNEQFF
TRBD1	TRBV29-1	-	TRBJ2-1	TGCAGCGCCGGGACAGGGAGGGAGCAGTTCTTC	CSAGTGREQFF
-	TRBV29-1	many	TRBJ2-1	TGCAGCGTTACCCCGGACGGGATTGGTGCCCACAATGAGCAGTTCTTC	CSVTPDGIGAHNEQFF
TRBD2	TRBV18	-	TRBJ2-3	TGTGCCAGCTCAAATCTAGCGGGAGGGCCAGTAGATACGCAGTATTTT	CASSNLAGGPVDTQYF
-	TRBV7-8	few	TRBJ2-7	TGTGCCAGCAGTCCCCCCGGACTGTCCTACGAGCAGTACTTC	CASSPPGLSYEQYF
-	TRBV7-9	few	TRBJ2-3	TGTGCCAGCAGCCCAGGAATTAGCACAGATACGCAGTATTTT	CASSPGISTDTQYF
-	TRBV15	many	TRBJ1-2	TGTGCCACCAGCAGAGATGCCGGGTACGGCTACACCTTC	CATSRDAGYGYTF
-	TRBV28	few	TRBJ2-7	TGTGCCAGCAGGCCACAGGGCAGCTACGAGCAGTACTTC	CASRPQGSYEQYF
-	TRBV18	many	TRBJ2-5	TGTGCCAGCTCACCCGATCAGTTTCTCCAAGAGACCCAGTACTTC	CASSPDQFLQETQYF
TRBD1	TRBV4-2	many	TRBJ1-2	TGTGCCAGCAGCCAAGGAACAGGGGGTACGGATGGCTACACCTTC	CASSQGTGGTDGYTF
TRBD2	TRBV28	-	TRBJ2-5	TGTGCCAGCAGTTTAGTCCTAGCGGGAAAAGAGACCCAGTACTTC	CASSLVLAGKETQYF
-	TRBV14	few	TRBJ2-4	TGTGCCAGCAGCCAAGCTCCCAGGGGAGCCAAAAACATTCAGTACTTC	CASSQAPRGAKNIQYF